This TCR beta chain was captured by sequencing in a study of human T cells and chemical hapten exposure. Findings of the study overall: PT1 expanded TCR counts and patch test score correlated positively. No shift was seen in TCRs above 1 in 1000 frequency with DPC sensitization. The formation of large CDR3 similarity clusters by expanded TCRs significantly exceeded that of controls.

Worth noting for this clonotype: Its antigen remains unknown.

The germline V and J ends were trimmed by 5 bases and 2 bases, with 17 bases remaining between them. The CDR3 is made up of 15 amino acids. Germline lookup yields CDR1 DFQATT and CDR2 SNEGSKA (reference sequence). Time point indicated: patch test 1, 2 weeks after DPC sensitization. Treatment of the sample: therapeutic diphenylcyclopropenone sensitization with weekly scalp DPC. TCRdb recomputed calls from the RACE reads with MiXCR, one row per CDR3 protein. The profile shows just under 350,000 distinct CDR3 sequences, around 7% of them singletons. The rearrangement links TRBV20-1 to TRBJ2-3; the D gene is possibly TRBD2 (6 bases). This sample comprised whole blood, obtained in connection with sensitization to the hapten diphenylcyclopropenone (DPC). The receptor's source is a woman in her late teens or twenties with alopecia areata. Some clones in this sample may be carry-over from other donors' samples. The CDR3: CSALISGGATDTQYF. In DNA, the CDR3 is TGCAGTGCTCTTATTAGCGGAGGGGCCACAGATACGCAGTATTTT.